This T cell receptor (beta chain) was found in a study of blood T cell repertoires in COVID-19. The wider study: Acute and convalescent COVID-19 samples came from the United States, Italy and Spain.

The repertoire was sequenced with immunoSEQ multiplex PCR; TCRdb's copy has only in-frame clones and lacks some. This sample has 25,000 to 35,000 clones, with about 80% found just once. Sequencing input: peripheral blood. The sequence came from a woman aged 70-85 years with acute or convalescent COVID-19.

The CDR3 DNA reads as TGTGCCAGCAGCCCGTTGGGGGCAAGGAGATCTGAAGCTTTCTTT. This codes for CASSPLGARRSEAFF. V is TRBV7-3 and J is TRBJ1-1; tentatively, D is TRBD1 (6 bases). The length of the CDR3 is 15 residues. V gave up 5 bases and J gave up 6 bases, with 19 bases separating them. The germline V gene has CDR1 SGHTA and CDR2 FQGTGA.